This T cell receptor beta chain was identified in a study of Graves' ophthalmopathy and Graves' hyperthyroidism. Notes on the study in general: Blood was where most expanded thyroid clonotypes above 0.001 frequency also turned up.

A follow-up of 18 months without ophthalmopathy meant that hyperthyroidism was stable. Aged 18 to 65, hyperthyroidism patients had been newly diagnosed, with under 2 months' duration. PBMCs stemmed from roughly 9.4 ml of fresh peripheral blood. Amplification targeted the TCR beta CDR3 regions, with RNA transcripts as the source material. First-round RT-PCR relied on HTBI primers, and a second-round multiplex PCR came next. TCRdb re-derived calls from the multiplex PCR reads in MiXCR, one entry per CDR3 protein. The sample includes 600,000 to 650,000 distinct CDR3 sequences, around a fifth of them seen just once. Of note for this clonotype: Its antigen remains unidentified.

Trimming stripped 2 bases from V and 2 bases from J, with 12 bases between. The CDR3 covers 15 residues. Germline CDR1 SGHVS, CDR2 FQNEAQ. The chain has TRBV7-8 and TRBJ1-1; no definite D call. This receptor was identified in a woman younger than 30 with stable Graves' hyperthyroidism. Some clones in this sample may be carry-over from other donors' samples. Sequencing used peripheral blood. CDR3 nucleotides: TGTGCCAGCAGCTTAATGAGGAGTGTAAACACTGAAGCTTTCTTT. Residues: CASSLMRSVNTEAFF.